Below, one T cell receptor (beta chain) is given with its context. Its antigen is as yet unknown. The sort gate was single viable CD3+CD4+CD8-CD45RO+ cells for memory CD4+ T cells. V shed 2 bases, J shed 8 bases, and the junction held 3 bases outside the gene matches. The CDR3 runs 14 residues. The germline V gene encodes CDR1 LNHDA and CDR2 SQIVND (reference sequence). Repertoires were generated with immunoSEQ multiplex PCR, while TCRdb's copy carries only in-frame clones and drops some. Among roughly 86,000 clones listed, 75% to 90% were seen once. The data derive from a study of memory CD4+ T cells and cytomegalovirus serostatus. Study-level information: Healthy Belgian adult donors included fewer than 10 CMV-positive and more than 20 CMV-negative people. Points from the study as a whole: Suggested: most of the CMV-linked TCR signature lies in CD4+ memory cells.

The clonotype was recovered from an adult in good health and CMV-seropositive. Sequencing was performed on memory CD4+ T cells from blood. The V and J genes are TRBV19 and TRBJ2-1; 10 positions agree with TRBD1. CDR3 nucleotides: TGTGCCAGTAGTATACAAGGGACAGGGGATGAGCAGTTCTTC. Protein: CASSIQGTGDEQFF.